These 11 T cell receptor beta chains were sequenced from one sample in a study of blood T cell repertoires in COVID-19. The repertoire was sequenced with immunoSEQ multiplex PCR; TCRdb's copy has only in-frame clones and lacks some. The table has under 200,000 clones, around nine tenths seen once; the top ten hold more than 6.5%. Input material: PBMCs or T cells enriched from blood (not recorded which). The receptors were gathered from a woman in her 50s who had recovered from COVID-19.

The CDR3 spells CASSLQGADEQYF. For the CDR3, the DNA is TGCGCCAGCAGCTTGCAGGGGGCGGACGAGCAGTACTTC. V and J are TRBV5-1 and TRBJ2-7; TRBD1 aligns across 8 bases. The CDR3 length is 13 residues. V gave up 1 base and J gave up 5 bases; unmatched junction bases: 2. Germline CDR1 reads SGHRS; CDR2 reads YFSETQ.

CDR3 DNA: TGTGCCAGCAGTTATAGGACAGACTATGGCTACACCTTC. It specifies CASSYRTDYGYTF. The chain is built from TRBV6-6 and TRBJ1-2; tentatively, D is TRBD1 (6 bases). The CDR3 has 13 residues. Germline V CDR1 and CDR2: MNHNY, SVGAGI (reference sequence). V shed 3 bases and J shed 3 bases, with 8 bases lying between them.

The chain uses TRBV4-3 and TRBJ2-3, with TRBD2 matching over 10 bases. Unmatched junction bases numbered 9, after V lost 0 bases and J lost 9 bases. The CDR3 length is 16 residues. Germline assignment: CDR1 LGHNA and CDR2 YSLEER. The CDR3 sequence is CASSQDWASGGETQYF. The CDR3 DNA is TGCGCCAGCAGCCAAGATTGGGCTAGCGGGGGAGAGACGCAGTATTTT.

The CDR3 DNA follows: TGTGCCAGCAGCTACGACAGGGACGGGGAAAAACTGTTTTTT. This translates into CASSYDRDGEKLFF. The genes are TRBV7-9 and TRBJ1-4; TRBD1 matches at 7 bases. CDR3 size: 14 residues. The trim removed 4 bases at V and 8 bases at J, leaving 7 bases unmatched. The V gene's germline CDR1 is SEHNR and CDR2 FQNEAQ (reference sequence).

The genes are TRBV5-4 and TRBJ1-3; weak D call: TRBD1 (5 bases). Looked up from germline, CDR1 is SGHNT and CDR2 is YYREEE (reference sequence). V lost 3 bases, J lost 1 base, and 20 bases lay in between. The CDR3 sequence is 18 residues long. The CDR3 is CASSSPGGKIGSGNTIYF. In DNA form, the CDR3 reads TGTGCCAGCAGCTCGCCGGGGGGGAAGATAGGGTCTGGAAACACCATATATTTT.

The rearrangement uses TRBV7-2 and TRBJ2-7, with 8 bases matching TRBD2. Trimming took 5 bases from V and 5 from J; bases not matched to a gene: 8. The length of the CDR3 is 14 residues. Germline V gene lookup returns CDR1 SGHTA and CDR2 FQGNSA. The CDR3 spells CASSPGRVENEQYF. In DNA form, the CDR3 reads TGTGCCAGCAGCCCCGGGAGGGTCGAGAACGAGCAGTACTTC.

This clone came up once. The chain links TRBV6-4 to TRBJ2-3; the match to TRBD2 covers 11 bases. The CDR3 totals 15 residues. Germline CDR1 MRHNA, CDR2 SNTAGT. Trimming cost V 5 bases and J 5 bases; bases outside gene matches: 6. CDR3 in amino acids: CASSPNSGGEDTQYF. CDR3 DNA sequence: TGTGCCAGCAGTCCGAATAGCGGGGGGGAAGATACGCAGTATTTT.

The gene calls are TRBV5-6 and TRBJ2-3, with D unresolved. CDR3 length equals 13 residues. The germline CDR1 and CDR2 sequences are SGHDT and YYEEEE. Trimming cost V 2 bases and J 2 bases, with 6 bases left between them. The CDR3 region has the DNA TGTGCCAGCAGCTTCGGTGACACAGATACGCAGTATTTT. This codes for CASSFGDTDTQYF.

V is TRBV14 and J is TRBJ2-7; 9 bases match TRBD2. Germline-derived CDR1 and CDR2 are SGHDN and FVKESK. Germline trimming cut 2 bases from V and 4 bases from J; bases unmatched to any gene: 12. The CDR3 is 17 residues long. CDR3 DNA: TGTGCCAGCAGCCAATTTGCCACGGGACTAGCCGTTTACGAGCAGTACTTC. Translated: CASSQFATGLAVYEQYF.

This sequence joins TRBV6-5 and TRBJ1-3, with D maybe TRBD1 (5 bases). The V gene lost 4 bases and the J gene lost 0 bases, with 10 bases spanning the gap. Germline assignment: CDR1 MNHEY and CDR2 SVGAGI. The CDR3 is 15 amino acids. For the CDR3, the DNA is TGTGCCAGCAGTTTCGACAGTAGCTCTGGAAACACCATATATTTT. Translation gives CASSFDSSSGNTIYF.

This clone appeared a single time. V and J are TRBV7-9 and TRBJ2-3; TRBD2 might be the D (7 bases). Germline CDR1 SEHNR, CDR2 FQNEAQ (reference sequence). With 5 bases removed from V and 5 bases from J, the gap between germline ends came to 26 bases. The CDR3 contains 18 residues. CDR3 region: CASSPRAGASPRGDTQYF. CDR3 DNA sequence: TGTGCCAGCAGCCCCCGGGCGGGGGCATCGCCCAGGGGAGATACGCAGTATTTT.